This TCR beta chain comes out of a study of T cell responses to AZD1222 COVID-19 vaccine. Between the trimmed V and J ends, which lost 1 base and 2 bases, there was a span of 12 bases. The germline gives CDR1 LGHNA, CDR2 YSLEER. The CDR3 sequence is 15 residues long. Pooled samples include second doses given at about 4 or 12 weeks. Generated by immunoSEQ multiplex PCR, the TCRdb table keeps only in-frame clones and is missing some. The sample includes about 130,000 clones, more than 90% of them seen just once. Study findings and constraints: CD4 TCRs covered the whole spike, strongest at regions 160-218 and 743-854.

A remark on this clone: Its antigen is not known.

The TCR originated in an adult who received the AZD1222 COVID-19 vaccine. This sample comprised peripheral blood, obtained 28 days after the second AZD1222 dose. The chain links TRBV4-3 to TRBJ2-7; D might be TRBD1 or TRBD2, each matching 5 bases. For the CDR3, the DNA is TGCGCCAGCAGCCAAGCCCGGGGCCAAACCTACGAGCAGTACTTC. Protein product: CASSQARGQTYEQYF.